The entry below gives a single T cell receptor (beta chain) sequence along with its context. This CDR3 spans 11 amino acids. The V end lost 7 bases, the J end lost 6 bases, and 9 bases lay between the germline ends. The germline V gene has CDR1 SQVTM and CDR2 ANQGSEA. This sample is drawn from a study of patients and donors after allogeneic stem cell transplantation. TCRdb passed the RT-PCR reads through MiXCR, listing each CDR3 protein once. The table records about 410,000 distinct CDR3 sequences, 16% of them present only once. The V gene is TRBV29-1, the J gene TRBJ2-2, with TRBD1 as a possible D gene (6 bases). The sequence was collected from a human donor who was either an allogeneic HSCT recipient or a stem cell or donor lymphocyte infusion donor (not recorded which). It is not recorded whose cells these are; they may come from a transplant donor. What was sequenced was blood, either unsorted or a sorted T cell fraction (not recorded which). The CDR3 region is CSAQGSGELFF. The CDR3 nucleotides are TGCAGCGCTCAGGGGTCCGGGGAGCTGTTTTTT.